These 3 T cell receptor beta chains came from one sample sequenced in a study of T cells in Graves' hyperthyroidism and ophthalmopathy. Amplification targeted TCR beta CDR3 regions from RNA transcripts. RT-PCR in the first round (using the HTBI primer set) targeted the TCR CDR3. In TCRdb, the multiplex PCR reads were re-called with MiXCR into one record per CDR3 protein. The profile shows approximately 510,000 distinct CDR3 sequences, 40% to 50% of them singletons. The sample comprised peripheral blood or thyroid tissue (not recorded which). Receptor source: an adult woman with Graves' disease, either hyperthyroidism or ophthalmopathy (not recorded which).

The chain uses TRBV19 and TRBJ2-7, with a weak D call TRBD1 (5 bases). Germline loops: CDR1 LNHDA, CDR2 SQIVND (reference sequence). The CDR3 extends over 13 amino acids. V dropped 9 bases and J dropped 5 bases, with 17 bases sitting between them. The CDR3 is CASSQESGNEQYF. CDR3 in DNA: TGTGCCAGCAGCCAAGAATCAGGGAACGAGCAGTACTTC.

The CDR3 is CASSLDRTSLFSGANVLTF. The CDR3 nucleotides are TGTGCCAGCAGCTTGGACAGGACATCCCTCTTCTCTGGGGCCAACGTCCTGACTTTC. J is TRBJ2-6 and V is TRBV7-8, with 7 bases matching TRBD1. V shed 3 bases and J 0 bases; nucleotides not matched to a gene: 11. The CDR3 has 19 amino acids. CDR1 is SGHVS and CDR2 is FQNEAQ in the germline V gene.

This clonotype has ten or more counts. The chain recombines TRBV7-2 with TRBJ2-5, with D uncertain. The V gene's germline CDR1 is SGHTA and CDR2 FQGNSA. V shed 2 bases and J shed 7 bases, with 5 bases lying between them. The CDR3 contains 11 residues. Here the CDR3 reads CASSLKRTQYF. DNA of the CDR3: TGTGCCAGCAGCTTAAAGAGGACCCAGTACTTC.